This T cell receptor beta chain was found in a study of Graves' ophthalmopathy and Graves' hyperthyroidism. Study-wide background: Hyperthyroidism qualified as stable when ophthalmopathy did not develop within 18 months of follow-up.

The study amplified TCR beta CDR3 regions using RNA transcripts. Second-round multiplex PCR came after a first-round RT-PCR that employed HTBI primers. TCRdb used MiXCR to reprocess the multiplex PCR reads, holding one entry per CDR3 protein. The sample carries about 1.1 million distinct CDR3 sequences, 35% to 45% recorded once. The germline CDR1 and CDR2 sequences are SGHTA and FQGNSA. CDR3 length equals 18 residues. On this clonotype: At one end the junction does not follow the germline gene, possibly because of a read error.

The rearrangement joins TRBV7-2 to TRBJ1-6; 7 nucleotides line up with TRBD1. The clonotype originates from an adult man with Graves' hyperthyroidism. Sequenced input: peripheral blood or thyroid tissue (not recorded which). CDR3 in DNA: TGCGCCAGCAGCCAAGGGTCGAGCAGGGGGACCTATAATTCACCCCTCCACTTT. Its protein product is CASSQGSSRGTYNSPLHF.